This T cell receptor beta chain was captured in a study of OX40 agonist ivuxolimab in advanced cancers. Whole-study context: Ivuxolimab, which patients received intravenously every 2 weeks, was dosed at 0.01 to 10 mg/kg. A partial response was reached by three patients: one with hepatocellular carcinoma and two with cutaneous melanoma.

Findings of the study overall: CD8+ T cells showed, on average, more clonal expansion than CD4+ cells.

As to this clone: The antigen is undetermined.

TCRdb's copy holds only in-frame clones and misses some; the assay was immunoSEQ multiplex PCR. This table has 85,000 to 130,000 clones, 90% appearing once. This CDR3 comprises 15 residues. With 5 bases clipped from V and 6 bases from J, the junction kept 8 bases outside the gene matches. Germline V gene data show CDR1 as SGHTA and CDR2 as FQGNSA. The chain has TRBV7-2 and TRBJ2-3; 10 bases fit TRBD2. The sample in question was CD4+ or CD8+ T cells sorted from blood, obtained in a trial of the OX40 agonist ivuxolimab. This TCR came from an adult with an advanced solid tumor such as melanoma, head and neck, liver or kidney cancer. The CDR3 DNA sequence: TGTGCCAGCAGCCCCCAGACTAGCGGGTATGATACGCAGTATTTT. Translating gives CASSPQTSGYDTQYF.